Given below is one T cell receptor (beta chain) in context. Antigen specificity is unknown. These data belong to a study of CD8 T cells in Susac syndrome. The CDR3 runs 14 residues. Germline V gene data show CDR1 as DFQATT and CDR2 as SNEGSKA (reference sequence). V was shortened by 4 bases and J by 1 base, with 13 bases between the two germline ends. Sequencing of TCR beta was performed on blood CD8+ T cells and on blood CD4+ T cells. Isolation of CD8+ and CD4+ T cells was performed negatively, whereas enrichment of TEMRA cells was done by FACS. RNA was extracted with the RNeasy kit, and a quantity of roughly 0.5 to 1 ug was reverse transcribed using random hexamers. Amplification of TCR beta CDR3 by immunoSEQ multiplex PCR spanned 54 Vbeta and 13 Jbeta. TCRdb re-derived calls from the immunoSEQ multiplex PCR reads in MiXCR, one entry per CDR3 protein. The sample contains approximately 120,000 distinct CDR3 sequences, around 95% of which appear only once.

Whole-study results and caveats: Acknowledgment was made by the study that its TCR sequencing and HLA analysis involved a relatively small number of individuals.

Sequencing used CD4+ T cells from PBMCs. The sequence was obtained from a human donor in good health. This chain connects TRBV20-1 to TRBJ1-1; TRBD1 might be the D (5 bases). Written as DNA, the CDR3 is TGCAGTGCTAAAGGGGAAGCCCGGAACACTGAAGCTTTCTTT. Its translation: CSAKGEARNTEAFF.